Each of the 23 T cell receptor beta chains below was sequenced from the same sample in a study of cytomegalovirus exposure and HLA in healthy donors (dated by TCRdb to about 2017). The library came from the immunoSEQ multiplex PCR assay. A mixture of 60 forward primers for TCR Vbeta segments and 13 reverse primers for TCR Jbeta segments was used in the multiplex PCR. TCRdb provides this immuneACCESS table in a form limited to in-frame rearrangements. Some clones are lacking; in checked studies, under half of them reflect an unresolved V gene, and why the rest are absent is not known. Recorded for this sample are more than 95,000 clones; more than 70% of them occurred a single time. Around 15% of the sample goes to the ten largest clones. Sequencing used PBMCs. These receptors all come from a man aged 50 to 60 in good health and CMV-seropositive.

The rearrangement uses TRBV2 and TRBJ1-1; no firm D call. Between the trimmed V and J ends, which lost 4 bases and 10 bases, there was a span of 13 bases. CDR3 length: 12 amino acids. Per the germline V gene, CDR1 is SNHLY and CDR2 is FYNNEI. As DNA, the CDR3 is TGTGCCAGCAGTGGGCCTCTCACAAGAGCTTTCTTT. Its protein is CASSGPLTRAFF. Full variable domain (remainder filled in from reference TRBV2 and TRBJ1-1): EPEVTQTPSHQVTQMGQEVILRCVPISNHLYFYWYRQILGQKVEFLVSFYNNEISEKSEIFDDQFSVERPDGSNFTLKIRSTKLEDSAMYFCASSGPLTRAFFGQGTRLTVV.

J is TRBJ2-7 and V is TRBV5-4, with 10 bases that match TRBD2. The V and J ends lost 4 bases and 2 bases, in that order; junction bases with no gene match: 6. Germline V CDR1 and CDR2: SGHNT, YYREEE (reference sequence). The CDR3 totals 15 residues. CDR3 DNA sequence: TGTGCCAGCAGCCGTGGACTAGCGGAGGCCTACGAGCAGTACTTC. This sequence encodes CASSRGLAEAYEQYF.

Only a few counts were recorded for this clone. This sample includes further DNA sequences coding for the same CDR3. The gene calls are TRBV4-1 and TRBJ1-6; D perhaps matches TRBD1 (5 bases). Germline CDR1 is MGHRA and CDR2 is YSYEKL. CDR3 length: 17 amino acids. The V gene lost 0 bases and the J gene lost 3 bases, with 12 bases spanning the gap. The CDR3 loop reads CASSQEPRANYNSPLHF. CDR3 coding DNA: TGCGCCAGCAGCCAAGAACCCAGGGCTAACTATAATTCACCCCTCCACTTT.

This clone was counted between two and nine times. The chain joins TRBV15 to TRBJ1-2; 10 bases agree with TRBD1. Germline CDR1 and CDR2: LNHNV and YYDKDF (reference sequence). Trimming took 5 bases from V and 6 from J; bases not matched to a gene: 3. The CDR3 spans 13 residues. The CDR3 region is CATSLGTGDGYTF. CDR3 DNA sequence: TGTGCCACCAGCCTCGGGACAGGGGATGGCTACACCTTC.

The chain is built from TRBV9 and TRBJ1-1; 7 bases line up with TRBD1. This CDR3 region has 16 residues. After removal of 3 bases from V and 2 bases from J, the junction contained 10 bases not matched to a gene. Germline V lookup: CDR1 SGDLS, CDR2 YYNGEE. CDR3 in amino acids: CASSAEPRQGNTEAFF. For the CDR3, the DNA is TGTGCCAGCAGCGCCGAGCCTAGACAGGGAAACACTGAAGCTTTCTTT.

This clone was observed a handful of times. The chain employs TRBV7-9 and TRBJ2-7; 8 bases are shared with TRBD2. Unmatched junction bases numbered 11, after V lost 5 bases and J lost 5 bases. The CDR3 consists of 15 residues. Germline CDR1 reads SEHNR; CDR2 reads FQNEAQ (reference sequence). CDR3 residues: CASSQKLAAAHEQYF. In DNA, the CDR3 is TGTGCCAGCAGCCAAAAACTAGCGGCAGCTCACGAGCAGTACTTC.

The J gene is TRBJ1-3, the V gene TRBV7-6, with 8 bases aligning to TRBD1. V dropped 3 bases and J dropped 4; count of bases not matched to a gene: 5. Germline assignment: CDR1 SGHVS and CDR2 FNYEAQ. There are 15 residues in the CDR3. CDR3 loop: CASSLVQGDGNTIYF. The CDR3 DNA follows: TGTGCCAGCAGCTTGGTACAGGGGGACGGAAACACCATATATTTT.

The V and J genes are TRBV6-1 and TRBJ2-5; tentative D call: TRBD1 (6 bases). Germline-derived CDR1 and CDR2 are MNHNS and SASEGT. The CDR3 has 15 residues. V lost 1 base, J lost 4 bases, and 13 bases lay in between. The CDR3, as DNA: TGTGCCAGCAGTGAAGGAAGGGGACACCCAGAGACCCAGTACTTC. Its translation: CASSEGRGHPETQYF.

The chain uses TRBV2 and TRBJ2-7; no firm D call. CDR1 SNHLY and CDR2 FYNNEI come from the germline V gene. Trimming took off 5 bases at V and 2 bases at J, with 7 bases between the two ends. The CDR3 has 12 residues. The CDR3 here is CASSLSAYEQYF. The CDR3 coding sequence is TGTGCCAGCAGTCTCAGCGCCTACGAGCAGTACTTC.

The chain is built from TRBV4-1 and TRBJ1-5, with D possibly TRBD1 on 5 matching bases. The length of the CDR3 is 15 residues. V lost 4 bases and J 1 base, leaving 11 bases between the germline ends. CDR1 is MGHRA, CDR2 YSYEKL, per germline. In DNA form, the CDR3 reads TGCGCCAGCAGCCCCCGGGCAGGGAGCAATCAGCCCCAGCATTTT. This translates into CASSPRAGSNQPQHF.

This chain uses TRBV2 with TRBJ1-5, with TRBD1 matching 7 bases. CDR1 SNHLY and CDR2 FYNNEI come from the germline V gene. After removal of 7 bases from V and 3 bases from J, the junction contained 12 bases not matched to a gene. The CDR3 consists of 16 residues. The CDR3 loop is CASTPPGQRFNQPQHF. CDR3 coding DNA: TGTGCCAGCACTCCCCCGGGACAGAGGTTCAATCAGCCCCAGCATTTT.

The rearrangement links TRBV7-2 to TRBJ2-4, with TRBD1 matching over 7 bases. Germline V gene data show CDR1 as SGHTA and CDR2 as FQGNSA. The CDR3 length is 15 residues. Unmatched junction bases numbered 10, after V lost 5 bases and J lost 6 bases. CDR3 amino acids: CASSVQGRRTNIQYF. CDR3 bases: TGTGCCAGCAGCGTACAGGGGCGCAGGACAAACATTCAGTACTTC.

This rearrangement joins TRBV15 to TRBJ2-7; 8 nucleotides align to TRBD2. V lost 0 bases and J lost 3; bases outside the gene matches: 7. CDR1 and CDR2 from the germline V gene are LNHNV and YYDKDF (reference sequence). The CDR3 covers 16 residues. CDR3 loop: CATSRDWGSGSYEQYF. The CDR3 region has the DNA TGTGCCACCAGCAGAGATTGGGGGAGCGGGAGCTACGAGCAGTACTTC.

The V call is TRBV27, the J call TRBJ2-7; tentatively, D is TRBD1 (5 bases). CDR1 is MNHEY, CDR2 SMNVEV, per germline (reference sequence). V lost 7 bases, J lost 0 bases, and 19 bases lay in between. The length of the CDR3 is 16 residues. The CDR3 reads CASIQSYDSLSYEQYF. The CDR3, as DNA: TGTGCCAGCATCCAATCTTACGACAGCCTCTCCTACGAGCAGTACTTC.

The chain uses TRBV18 and TRBJ1-3; 9 bases line up with TRBD1. The CDR3 has 16 residues. Germline V gene sequence: CDR1 KGHSH, CDR2 LQKENI. V lost 0 bases, J lost 1 base, and 1 base stayed unmatched. The CDR3: CASSPPGQGSGNTIYF. CDR3 DNA: TGTGCCAGCTCACCACCGGGACAGGGATCTGGAAACACCATATATTTT.

The rearrangement joins TRBV10-3 to TRBJ1-5; 10 bases are shared with TRBD1. The V and J ends lost 3 bases and 4 bases, in that order; junction bases with no gene match: 6. CDR3 length equals 16 residues. Germline CDR1 is ENHRY and CDR2 is SYGVKD. The CDR3 reads CAISDADRGRNQPQHF. In nucleotides, the CDR3 is TGTGCCATCAGTGACGCGGACAGGGGGAGGAATCAGCCCCAGCATTTT.

This chain links TRBV5-1 with TRBJ2-3, with a possible D match to TRBD2 (5 bases). Per the germline V gene, CDR1 is SGHRS and CDR2 is YFSETQ. CDR3 length: 15 amino acids. Trimming left V 3 bases short and J 5 bases short, with 16 bases between. CDR3 loop: CASSSSGGFQDTQYF. The CDR3 DNA follows: TGCGCCAGCAGCTCCTCAGGAGGCTTTCAAGATACGCAGTATTTT.

This chain connects TRBV9 to TRBJ1-3; a possible D gene is TRBD1 (5 bases). CDR1 and CDR2 (germline): SGDLS, YYNGEE. The CDR3 is 15 amino acids. V dropped 3 bases and J dropped 1 base, with 11 bases sitting between them. The CDR3: CASSDGGESGNTIYF. The CDR3 bases are TGTGCCAGCAGCGACGGGGGGGAATCTGGAAACACCATATATTTT. Together with reference TRBV9 and TRBJ1-3, the CDR3 gives the full variable domain: DSGVTQTPKHLITATGQRVTLRCSPRSGDLSVYWYQQSLDQGLQFLIQYYNGEERAKGNILERFSAQQFPDLHSELNLSSLELGDSALYFCASSDGGESGNTIYFGEGSWLTVV.

This chain uses TRBV11-2 with TRBJ2-2, with TRBD2 matching 8 bases. Germline V gene sequence: CDR1 SGHAT, CDR2 FQNNGV. The J segment lost 5 bases and the V segment lost 5 bases, leaving 7 bases of the junction unmatched. The CDR3 is 15 residues long. CDR3 in amino acids: CASSTGTRRTGELFF. The CDR3 DNA follows: TGTGCCAGCAGCACGGGGACTAGAAGGACCGGGGAGCTGTTTTTT.

In its sample, this clone was seen once. J is TRBJ2-1 and V is TRBV27; 9 bases line up with TRBD2. The CDR3 is 14 residues long. Germline values: CDR1 MNHEY, CDR2 SMNVEV (reference sequence). Unmatched junction bases numbered 3, after V lost 7 bases and J lost 2 bases. The CDR3 DNA follows: TGTGCCAGCACCGTAGCGGGAGCCTACAATGAGCAGTTCTTC. This gives the protein CASTVAGAYNEQFF.

The chain has TRBV10-1 and TRBJ2-2, with D possibly matching TRBD2 (5 bases). The CDR3 runs to 14 residues. The germline gives CDR1 WNHNN, CDR2 SYGVQD (reference sequence). Trimming removed 7 bases at V and 5 bases at J, with 14 bases between. The CDR3 spells CASKSNGETGELFF. The CDR3 coding sequence is TGCGCCAGCAAATCGAACGGGGAAACCGGGGAGCTGTTTTTT.

This clone has only a few counts. The CDR3 bases are TGTGCCACCAGCAGAGATCTTCCTCGTACGAACACCGGGGAGCTGTTTTTT. Protein: CATSRDLPRTNTGELFF. The V call is TRBV15, the J call TRBJ2-2; D ambiguous. Germline CDR1 reads LNHNV; CDR2 reads YYDKDF (reference sequence). With 0 bases removed from V and 0 bases from J, the gap between germline ends came to 11 bases. The CDR3 is 17 amino acids.

This sequence joins TRBV2 and TRBJ2-5; a possible D gene is TRBD1 (6 bases). This CDR3 contains 13 residues. Per the germline V gene, CDR1 is SNHLY and CDR2 is FYNNEI. V was cut by 5 bases and J by 3 bases, with 10 bases left in between. The CDR3 loop reads CASSYRQEETQYF. Here the CDR3 DNA reads TGTGCCAGCAGTTACCGACAGGAAGAGACCCAGTACTTC.